This TCR beta chain was documented in a study of Ad26.COV2.S vaccination and SARS-CoV-2 variants. Overall study context: The donor belonged to the COV1001 Ad26.COV2.S trial arm. Donor got 5x10^10 or 1x10^11 viral particles of Ad26.COV2.S. Broader study findings: Greater spike-specific TCR breadth was seen in vaccine recipients than in placebo recipients.

A word on this clone: The antigen remains undetermined.

This sample's treatment: roughly 20 received Ad26.COV2.S at low or high dose, single or two shots; 5 received placebo; per-sample allocation not given. After the first vaccine or placebo injection, samples were drawn on day 63. Donation was by an adult aged 18-55 years who was in Boston. TCRdb's table, derived via immunoSEQ multiplex PCR, lists solely in-frame clones and lacks some. The data show 400,000 to 500,000 clones, around 89% seen once. The receptor was derived from a person between 18 and 65 years old who received the Ad26.COV2.S COVID-19 vaccine or a placebo. The specimen was peripheral blood, collected in a trial of Ad26.COV2.S vaccine versus placebo.

CDR3 DNA: TGTGCCAGTAGTATAGGGGGGACAAACCAAGAGACCCAGTACTTC. It encodes CASSIGGTNQETQYF. The chain combines TRBV19 with TRBJ2-5, with D perhaps matching TRBD1 (6 bases). The CDR3 has 15 amino acids. Trimming cost V 1 base and J 0 bases, with 9 bases left between them. Per the germline V gene, CDR1 is LNHDA and CDR2 is SQIVND (reference sequence).